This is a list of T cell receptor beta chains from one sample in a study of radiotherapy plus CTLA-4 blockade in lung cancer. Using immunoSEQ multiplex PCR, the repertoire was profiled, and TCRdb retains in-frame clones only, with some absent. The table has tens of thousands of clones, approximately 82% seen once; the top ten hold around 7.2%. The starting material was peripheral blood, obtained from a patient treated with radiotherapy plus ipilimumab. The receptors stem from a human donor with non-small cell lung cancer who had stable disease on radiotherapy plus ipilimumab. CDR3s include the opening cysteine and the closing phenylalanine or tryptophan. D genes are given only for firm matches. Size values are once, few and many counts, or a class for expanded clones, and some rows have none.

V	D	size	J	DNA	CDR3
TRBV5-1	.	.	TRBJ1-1	TGCGCCACCTTCCTTAGGAACACTGAAGCTTTCTTT	CATFLRNTEAFF
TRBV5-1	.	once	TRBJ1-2	TGCGCCAGCAGTCTCGGCTATGGCTACACCTTC	CASSLGYGYTF
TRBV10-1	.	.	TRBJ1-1	TGCGCCAGCAGTGATACTACCGGGGGCTTTGAAGCTTTCTTT	CASSDTTGGFEAFF
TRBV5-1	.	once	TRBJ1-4	TGCGCCAGCAGCTTGGACGGGGGAGATGAAAAACTGTTTTTT	CASSLDGGDEKLFF
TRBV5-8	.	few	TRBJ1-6	TGTGCCAGCAGCCATCCGACCGGGGGTGTCTCACCCCTCCACTTT	CASSHPTGGVSPLHF
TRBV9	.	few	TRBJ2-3	TGTGCCAGCGGTCGCGGGGACGGGACAGATACGCAGTATTTT	CASGRGDGTDTQYF
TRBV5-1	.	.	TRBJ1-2	TGCGCCAGCAGCCAATTGTCGCAGGGATCAGCCCTTCTCGGCTACACCTTC	CASSQLSQGSALLGYTF
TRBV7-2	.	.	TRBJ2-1	TGTGCCAGCAGTCTGGCCCGCGGGTCCTACAATGAGCAGTTCTTC	CASSLARGSYNEQFF
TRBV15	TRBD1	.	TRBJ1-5	TGTGCCACCAGTTCGATCGGGACAGGTTTTTCTGGGAGCAATCAGCCCCAGCATTTT	CATSSIGTGFSGSNQPQHF
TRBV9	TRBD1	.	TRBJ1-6	TGTGCCAGCAGCGTAGCTCAGGGGGCAGCGCCCCTCCACTTT	CASSVAQGAAPLHF
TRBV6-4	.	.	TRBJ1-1	TGTGCCAGCAGTGTAGCGGAGAACACTGAAGCTTTCTTT	CASSVAENTEAFF
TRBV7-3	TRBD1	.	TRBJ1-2	TGTGCCAGCAGCGCAGCCGGGACAGGGAACTATGGCTACACCTTC	CASSAAGTGNYGYTF
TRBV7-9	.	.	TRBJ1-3	TGTGCCAGCAGCCCAACTCTGATGAACTCTGGAAACACCATATATTTT	CASSPTLMNSGNTIYF
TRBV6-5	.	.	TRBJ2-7	TGTGCCAGCAGAGTACAGGGACTCGTCTACGAGCAGTACTTC	CASRVQGLVYEQYF
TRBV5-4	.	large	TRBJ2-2	TGTGCCAGCACCTTGGGGGTTCACACCGGGGAGCTGTTTTTT	CASTLGVHTGELFF
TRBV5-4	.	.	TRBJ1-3	TGTGCCAGCAGCTTGGACAGTCGAAACACCATATATTTT	CASSLDSRNTIYF
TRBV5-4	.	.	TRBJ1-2	TGTGCCAGCAGCTTGGTAGGGCATGGCTACACCTTC	CASSLVGHGYTF
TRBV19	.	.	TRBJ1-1	TGTGCCAGTAGTATAGGGGGATACACTGAAGCTTTCTTT	CASSIGGYTEAFF
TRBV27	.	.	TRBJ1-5	TGTGCCAGCAAACGGTCGCAGACCAATCAGCCCCAGCATTTT	CASKRSQTNQPQHF
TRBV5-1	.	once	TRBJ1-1	TGCGCCAGCAGCTTGCTAGGGTCGAAGAACACTGAAGCTTTCTTT	CASSLLGSKNTEAFF
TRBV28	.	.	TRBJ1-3	TGTGCCAGCAGTTTCCCCTCAGGGACTGGAAACACCATATATTTT	CASSFPSGTGNTIYF
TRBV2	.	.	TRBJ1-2	TGTGCCAGCAGTGAAGCTCAATCCAGGGTTGGCTATGGCTACACCTTC	CASSEAQSRVGYGYTF
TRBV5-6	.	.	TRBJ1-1	TGTGCCAGCAGCTTGCCGGCACAGGGAGTAGGGTGGACTGAAGCTTTCTTT	CASSLPAQGVGWTEAFF
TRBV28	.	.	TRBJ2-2	TGTGCCAGCAGTTTGAACACCGGGGAGCTGTTTTTT	CASSLNTGELFF
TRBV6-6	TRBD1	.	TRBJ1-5	TGTGCCAGCAGCAGACAGGGAAAAAGCAATCAGCCCCAGCATTTT	CASSRQGKSNQPQHF
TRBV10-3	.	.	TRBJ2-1	TGTGCCATCAGTGATGCTACAGGCAGCTCCTACAATGAGCAGTTCTTC	CAISDATGSSYNEQFF
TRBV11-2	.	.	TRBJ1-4	TGTGCCAGCAGCCCGGTAAAGGGCGGGACGGCTAATGAAAAACTGTTTTTT	CASSPVKGGTANEKLFF
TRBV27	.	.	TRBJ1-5	TGTGCCAGCAGTGGCCGTGGACGGTCAAATAGCAATCAGCCCCAGCATTTT	CASSGRGRSNSNQPQHF
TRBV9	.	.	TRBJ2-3	TGTGCCAGCAGCGTAGGTTGGACCCTCACAGATACGCAGTATTTT	CASSVGWTLTDTQYF
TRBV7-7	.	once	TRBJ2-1	TGTGCCAGCAGCTTAGGAGGAGTTCGGGATGAGCAGTTCTTC	CASSLGGVRDEQFF
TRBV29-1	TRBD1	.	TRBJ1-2	TGCAGCGTCGAAGGGACAGAAGAAAGGGAGTATGGCTACACCTTC	CSVEGTEEREYGYTF
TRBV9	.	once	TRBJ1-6	TGTGCCAGCAGCGTAGCAACCGGGATCAATAATTCACCCCTCCACTTT	CASSVATGINNSPLHF
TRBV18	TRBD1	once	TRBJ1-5	TGTGCCAGCTCACCTATAGCAGGGGGCGACGGTACCAATCAGCCCCAGCATTTT	CASSPIAGGDGTNQPQHF
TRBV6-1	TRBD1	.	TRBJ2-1	TGTGCCAGCAGTGAAGCTGCGGGACAGGGGGCTGAGTTCTTC	CASSEAAGQGAEFF
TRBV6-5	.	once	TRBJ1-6	TGTGCCAGCAGTGCAGGGCCTTATAATTCACCCCTCCACTTT	CASSAGPYNSPLHF
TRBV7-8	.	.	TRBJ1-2	TGTGCCAGCAGCAAGGACAGCGACTATGGCTACACCTTC	CASSKDSDYGYTF
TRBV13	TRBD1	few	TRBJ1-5	TGTGCCAGCAGCCTTGGGACAGGGCGTCAGCCCCAGCATTTT	CASSLGTGRQPQHF
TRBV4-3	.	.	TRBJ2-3	TGCGCCAGCAGCCGAGCAGCGGTTAGCACAGATACGCAGTATTTT	CASSRAAVSTDTQYF
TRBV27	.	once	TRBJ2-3	TGTGCCAGCCTCCCGGACAGAACCACAGATACGCAGTATTTT	CASLPDRTTDTQYF
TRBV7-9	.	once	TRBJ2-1	TGTGCCAGCAGCCCGGACTCAGAGAATGAGCAGTTCTTC	CASSPDSENEQFF